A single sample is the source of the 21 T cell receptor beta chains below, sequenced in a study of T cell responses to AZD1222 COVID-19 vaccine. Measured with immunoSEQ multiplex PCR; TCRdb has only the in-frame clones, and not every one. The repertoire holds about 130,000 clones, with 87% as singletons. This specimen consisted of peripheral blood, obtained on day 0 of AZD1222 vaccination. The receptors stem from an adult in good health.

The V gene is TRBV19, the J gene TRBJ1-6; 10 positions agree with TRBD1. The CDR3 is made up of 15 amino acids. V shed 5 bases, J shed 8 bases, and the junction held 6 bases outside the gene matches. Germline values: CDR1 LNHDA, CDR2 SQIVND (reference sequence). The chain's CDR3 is CASSDRQGAHSPLHF. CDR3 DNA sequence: TGTGCCAGTAGTGACAGACAGGGGGCCCATTCACCCCTCCACTTT.

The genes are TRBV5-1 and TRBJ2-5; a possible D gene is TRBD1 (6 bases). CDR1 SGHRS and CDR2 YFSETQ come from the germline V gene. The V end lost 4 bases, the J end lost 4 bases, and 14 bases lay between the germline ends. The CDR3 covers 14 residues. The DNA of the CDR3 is TGCGCCAGCAGCACCCGAACAGGGCTAGAGACCCAGTACTTC. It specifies CASSTRTGLETQYF. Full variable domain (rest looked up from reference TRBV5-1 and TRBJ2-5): KAGVTQTPRYLIKTRGQQVTLSCSPISGHRSVSWYQQTPGQGLQFLFEYFSETQRNKGNFPGRFSGRQFSNSRSEMNVSTLELGDSALYLCASSTRTGLETQYFGPGTRLLVL.

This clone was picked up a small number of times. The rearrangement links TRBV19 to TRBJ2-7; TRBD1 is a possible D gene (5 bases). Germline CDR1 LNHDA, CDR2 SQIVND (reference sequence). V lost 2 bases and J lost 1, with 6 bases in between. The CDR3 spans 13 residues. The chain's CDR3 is CASSIRQSYEQYF. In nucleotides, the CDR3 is TGTGCCAGTAGTATAAGACAGTCCTACGAGCAGTACTTC.

In nucleotides, the CDR3 is TGTGCCAGCAGCGGCCGGGACATCTTGAACACCTTC. Translating it yields CASSGRDILNTF. The rearrangement uses TRBV11-2 and TRBJ1-2; a possible D gene is TRBD1 (6 bases). The CDR3 consists of 12 residues. Germline V gives CDR1 SGHAT, CDR2 FQNNGV. Between the trimmed V and J ends, which lost 5 bases and 12 bases, there was a span of 16 bases. Variable domain in full (rest from reference TRBV11-2 and TRBJ1-2): EAGVAQSPRYKIIEKRQSVAFWCNPISGHATLYWYQQILGQGPKLLIQFQNNGVVDDSQLPKDRFSAERLKGVDSTLKIQPAKLEDSAVYLCASSGRDILNTFGSGTRLTVV.

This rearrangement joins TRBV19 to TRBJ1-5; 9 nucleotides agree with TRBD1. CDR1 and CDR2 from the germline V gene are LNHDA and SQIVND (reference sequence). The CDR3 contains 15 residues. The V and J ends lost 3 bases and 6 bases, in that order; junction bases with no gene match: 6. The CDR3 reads CASSMRQGDGQPQHF. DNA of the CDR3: TGTGCCAGTAGTATGCGACAGGGGGATGGTCAGCCCCAGCATTTT.

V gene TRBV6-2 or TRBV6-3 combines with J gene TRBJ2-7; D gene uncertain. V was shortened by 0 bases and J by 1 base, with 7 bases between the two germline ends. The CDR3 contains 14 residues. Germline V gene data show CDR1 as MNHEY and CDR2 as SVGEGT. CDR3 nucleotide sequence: TGTGCCAGCAGTTACTCCTCCGGATCCTACGAGCAGTACTTC. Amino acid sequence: CASSYSSGSYEQYF.

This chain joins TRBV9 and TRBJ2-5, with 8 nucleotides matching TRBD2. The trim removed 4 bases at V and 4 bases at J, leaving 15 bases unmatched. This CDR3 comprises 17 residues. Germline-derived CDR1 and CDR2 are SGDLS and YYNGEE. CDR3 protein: CASSLLPFGGGLETQYF. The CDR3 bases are TGTGCCAGCAGCTTACTGCCCTTCGGGGGGGGTTTAGAGACCCAGTACTTC.

Here the CDR3 reads CASSQSPHNEQFF. CDR3 sequence (DNA): TGTGCCAGCAGCCAATCACCTCACAATGAGCAGTTCTTC. This chain links TRBV7-9 with TRBJ2-1; D is uncertain. The CDR3 runs to 13 residues. Trimming pared 5 bases from V and 5 bases from J, leaving 10 bases between. Looked up from germline, CDR1 is SEHNR and CDR2 is FQNEAQ (reference sequence). The variable domain in full, completed from reference TRBV7-9 and TRBJ2-1, reads DTGVSQNPRHKITKRGQNVTFRCDPISEHNRLYWYRQTLGQGPEFLTYFQNEAQLEKSRLLSDRFSAERPKGSFSTLEIQRTEQGDSAMYLCASSQSPHNEQFFGPGTRLTVL.

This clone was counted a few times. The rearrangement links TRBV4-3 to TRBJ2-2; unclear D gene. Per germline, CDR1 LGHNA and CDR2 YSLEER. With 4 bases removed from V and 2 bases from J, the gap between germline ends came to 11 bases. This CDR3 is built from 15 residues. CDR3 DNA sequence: TGCGCCAGCAGCCTAGGCCCTAAAAACACCGGGGAGCTGTTTTTT. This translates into CASSLGPKNTGELFF.

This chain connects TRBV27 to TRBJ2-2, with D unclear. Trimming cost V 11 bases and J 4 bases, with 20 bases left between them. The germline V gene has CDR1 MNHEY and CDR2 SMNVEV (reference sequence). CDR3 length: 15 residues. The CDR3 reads CASHSWAPGTGELFF. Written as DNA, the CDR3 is TGTGCCTCCCATTCCTGGGCCCCGGGCACCGGGGAGCTGTTTTTT.

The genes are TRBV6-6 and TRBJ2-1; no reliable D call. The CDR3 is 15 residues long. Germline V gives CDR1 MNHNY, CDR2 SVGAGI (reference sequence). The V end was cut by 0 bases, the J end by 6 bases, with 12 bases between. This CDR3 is CASSYSTNPSNEQFF. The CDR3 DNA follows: TGTGCCAGCAGTTACTCGACGAACCCCAGCAATGAGCAGTTCTTC.

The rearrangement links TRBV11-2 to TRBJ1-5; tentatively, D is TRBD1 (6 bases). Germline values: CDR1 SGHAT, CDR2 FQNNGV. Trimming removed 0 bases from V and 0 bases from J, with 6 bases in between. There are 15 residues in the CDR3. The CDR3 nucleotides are TGTGCCAGCAGCTTAGACAGGGGTAGCAATCAGCCCCAGCATTTT. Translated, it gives CASSLDRGSNQPQHF.

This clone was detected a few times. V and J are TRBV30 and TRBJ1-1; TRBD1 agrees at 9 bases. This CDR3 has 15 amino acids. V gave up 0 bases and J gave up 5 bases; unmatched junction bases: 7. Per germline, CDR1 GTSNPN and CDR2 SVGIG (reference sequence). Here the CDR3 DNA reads TGTGCCTGGAGTGTACTAGGGACAGGGTTGACTGAAGCTTTCTTT. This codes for CAWSVLGTGLTEAFF.

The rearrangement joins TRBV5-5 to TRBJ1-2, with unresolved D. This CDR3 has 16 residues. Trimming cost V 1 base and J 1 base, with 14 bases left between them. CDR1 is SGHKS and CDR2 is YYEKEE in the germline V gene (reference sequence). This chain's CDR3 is CASSLRSVFGNYGYTF. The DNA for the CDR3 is TGTGCCAGCAGCTTGAGGTCAGTCTTTGGTAACTATGGCTACACCTTC.

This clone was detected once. CDR3 sequence reads: CASSLRRDWANTGELFF. The CDR3 nucleotides are TGTGCCAGCAGCTTGCGCCGGGACTGGGCGAACACCGGGGAGCTGTTTTTT. The chain links TRBV7-9 to TRBJ2-2; possible D gene TRBD2, 6 bases. Trimming took 3 bases from V and 0 from J, leaving 14 bases between them. Germline loops: CDR1 SEHNR, CDR2 FQNEAQ (reference sequence). The CDR3 consists of 17 residues. Drawing the rest from reference TRBV7-9 and TRBJ2-2, the complete variable domain is DTGVSQNPRHKITKRGQNVTFRCDPISEHNRLYWYRQTLGQGPEFLTYFQNEAQLEKSRLLSDRFSAERPKGSFSTLEIQRTEQGDSAMYLCASSLRRDWANTGELFFGEGSRLTVL.

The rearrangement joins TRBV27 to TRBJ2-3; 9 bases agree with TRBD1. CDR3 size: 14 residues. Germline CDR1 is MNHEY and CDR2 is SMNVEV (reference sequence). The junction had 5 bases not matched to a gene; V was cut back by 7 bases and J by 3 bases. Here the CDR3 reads CASTTGGRTDTQYF. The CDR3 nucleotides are TGTGCCAGCACCACAGGGGGCAGGACAGATACGCAGTATTTT.

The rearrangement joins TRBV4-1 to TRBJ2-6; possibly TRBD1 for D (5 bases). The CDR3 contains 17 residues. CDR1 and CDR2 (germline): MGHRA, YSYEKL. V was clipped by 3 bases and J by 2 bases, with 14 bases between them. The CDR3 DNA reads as TGCGCCAGCAGCCAGACCGACAGAAGGGCTGGGGCCAACGTCCTGACTTTC. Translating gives CASSQTDRRAGANVLTF.

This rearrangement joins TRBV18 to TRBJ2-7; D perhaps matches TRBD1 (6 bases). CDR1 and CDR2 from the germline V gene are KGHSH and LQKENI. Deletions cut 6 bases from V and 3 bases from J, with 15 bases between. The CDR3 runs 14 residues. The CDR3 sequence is CASSPGTRNYEQYF. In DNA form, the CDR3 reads TGTGCCAGCTCGCCAGGGACACGAAACTACGAGCAGTACTTC.

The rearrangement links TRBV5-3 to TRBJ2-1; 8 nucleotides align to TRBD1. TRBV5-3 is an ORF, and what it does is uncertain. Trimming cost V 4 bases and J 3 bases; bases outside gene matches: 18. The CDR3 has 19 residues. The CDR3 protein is CARSETTGAFLRLYNEQFF. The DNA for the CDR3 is TGTGCCAGAAGCGAGACGACAGGGGCCTTTCTAAGACTCTACAATGAGCAGTTCTTC.

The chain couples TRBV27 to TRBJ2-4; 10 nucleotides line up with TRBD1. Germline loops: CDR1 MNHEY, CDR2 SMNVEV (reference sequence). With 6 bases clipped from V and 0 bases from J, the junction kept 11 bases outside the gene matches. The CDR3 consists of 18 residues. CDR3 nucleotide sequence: TGTGCCAGCAGCCCACGGGACAGGGGAAGTTTAGCCAAAAACATTCAGTACTTC. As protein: CASSPRDRGSLAKNIQYF.

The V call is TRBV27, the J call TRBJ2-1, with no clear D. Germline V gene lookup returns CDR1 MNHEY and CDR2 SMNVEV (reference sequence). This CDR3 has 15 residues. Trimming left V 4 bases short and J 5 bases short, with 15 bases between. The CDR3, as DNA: TGTGCCAGCAGTTCCGCGGTTCGACTTCACAATGAGCAGTTCTTC. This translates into CASSSAVRLHNEQFF.